This entry lists 5 T cell receptor beta chains sequenced from one sample in a study of shared clonotypes between healthy human individuals. Profiling relied on immunoSEQ multiplex PCR, and the TCRdb table lists in-frame clones only, not all of them. The profile shows some 2,000,000 clones, approximately 95% of them singletons. Terminally differentiated effector memory CD45RA+ cells were excluded by CCR7 positive selection of CD45RO-negative cells. Material for sequencing was naive CD8+ T cells sorted from blood. Receptors originate from a man in his late teens or twenties in good health.

The chain carries TRBV4-3 and TRBJ1-1, with unresolved D. Germline CDR1 is LGHNA and CDR2 is YSLEER. Trimming left V 0 bases short and J 8 bases short, with 13 bases between. The CDR3 spans 14 residues. The CDR3: CASSQEGNGVEAFF. CDR3 nucleotides: TGCGCCAGCAGCCAAGAAGGTAACGGGGTCGAAGCTTTCTTT.

The V call is TRBV13, the J call TRBJ1-4, with TRBD1 matching 7 bases. Germline loops: CDR1 PRHDT, CDR2 FYEKMQ (reference sequence). The CDR3 is made up of 16 amino acids. V shed 5 bases, J shed 8 bases, and the junction held 14 bases outside the gene matches. CDR3 DNA sequence: TGTGCCAGCAGCCCCGGGGGAACAGGGGAGTGGGAAAAACTGTTTTTT. Protein: CASSPGGTGEWEKLFF.

The rearrangement links TRBV7-9 to TRBJ1-1; the D gene is possibly TRBD1 (6 bases). The ends were cut back, 5 bases at V and 1 base at J, with 20 bases in the middle. The CDR3 is made up of 17 amino acids. Germline V gene data show CDR1 as SEHNR and CDR2 as FQNEAQ (reference sequence). The CDR3 reads CASSRSTGQTSNTEAFF. As DNA, the CDR3 is TGTGCCAGCAGCCGATCGACCGGACAGACCTCGAACACTGAAGCTTTCTTT. The entire variable domain, with the rest obtained from reference TRBV7-9 and TRBJ1-1, is as follows: DTGVSQNPRHKITKRGQNVTFRCDPISEHNRLYWYRQTLGQGPEFLTYFQNEAQLEKSRLLSDRFSAERPKGSFSTLEIQRTEQGDSAMYLCASSRSTGQTSNTEAFFGQGTRLTVV.

This chain joins TRBV7-9 and TRBJ1-6; tentative D call: TRBD1 (6 bases). Germline V gives CDR1 SEHNR, CDR2 FQNEAQ (reference sequence). The CDR3 spans 14 residues. Trimming shortened V by 5 bases and J by 5 bases, and 10 bases separated the two germline ends. The DNA of the CDR3 is TGTGCCAGCAGCGCGCGGACAGATAATTCACCCCTCCACTTT. Amino acid sequence: CASSARTDNSPLHF.

CDR3 amino acids: CASSLDRGFGEQYF. The CDR3 DNA reads as TGTGCCAGCAGCTTAGACAGGGGGTTTGGAGAGCAGTACTTC. The chain couples TRBV7-9 to TRBJ2-7, with 8 bases identical to TRBD1. CDR1 SEHNR and CDR2 FQNEAQ come from the germline V gene (reference sequence). The J segment lost 7 bases and the V segment lost 1 base, leaving 6 bases of the junction unmatched. The CDR3 runs 14 residues.